These T cell receptor beta chains were read from a single sample in a study of siplizumab effects on memory and regulatory T cells. Produced via immunoSEQ multiplex PCR; TCRdb's table is partial and in-frame only. The sample consists of about 26,000 clones, around 84% of them appearing once. Sequencing was carried out using memory CD4+ T cells sorted from blood. Source of these receptors: a human donor in good health. CDR3s include the opening cysteine and the closing phenylalanine or tryptophan. Only part of the rows carry a size: once, few, many, or a class if the clone is expanded.

>TRBJ2-7|.|TRBV4-2
CASSQDKGQTYEQYF
>TRBJ1-2|.|TRBV9
CASSVDRDNYGYTF
>TRBJ1-3|.|TRBV27
CASSQDWGHSSGNTIYF
>TRBJ2-5|once|TRBV19
CASSMGRWETQYF
>TRBJ1-1|.|TRBV9
CASSVEGGWANTEAFF
>TRBJ2-7|.|TRBV6-6
CASSSSGYEQYF
>TRBJ1-5|.|TRBV27
CASRNGAWDNQPQHF
>TRBJ2-3|.|TRBV28
CASRPGTSGTTDTQYF
>TRBJ1-2|.|TRBV11-3
CASSLAAVNYGYTF
>TRBJ1-2|.|TRBV5-4
CASKDRNYGYTF
>TRBJ2-7|once|TRBV15
CATSTGQGAYEQYF
>TRBJ2-1|.|TRBV2
CASSEAIHISGRSYNEQFF
>TRBJ1-2|.|TRBV2
CASVEGRSLYGYTF
>TRBJ2-3|.|TRBV2
CASSDWYTDTQYF
>TRBJ2-7|.|TRBV11-2
CATARDGRSYEQYF
>TRBJ1-1|.|TRBV29-1
CSVGPSNTEAFF
>TRBJ2-7|few|TRBV5-4
CASSLPGRESYEQYF
>TRBJ1-3|.|TRBV29-1
CSASIRQASSGNTIYF
>TRBJ2-5|.|TRBV7-8
CASSLGLVETQYF
>TRBJ2-1|.|TRBV11-3
CASSPRLSSYNEQFF
>TRBJ2-7|once|TRBV14
CASSPPGVKPNSYEQYF
>TRBJ2-7|.|TRBV5-4
CASSLRSGRGYEQYF
>TRBJ2-3|.|TRBV18
CASSPSTDTQYF
>TRBJ2-5|.|TRBV21-1
CASSRARDKQETQYF
>TRBJ2-1|.|TRBV30
CAWSRSGNNEQFF
>TRBJ1-6|.|TRBV4-3
CASSQDHNNSPLHF
>TRBJ2-1|.|TRBV29-1
CSVPGLRDKAQFF
>TRBJ1-5|.|TRBV19
CASSTKGGRDRTPGQPQHF
>TRBJ1-5|.|TRBV7-8
CASSLVQGAQPQHF
>TRBJ2-2|.|TRBV6-6
CASRLDRTGELFF
>TRBJ1-1|.|TRBV9
CASSEQGANTEAFF
>TRBJ1-3|.|TRBV7-2
CASSLSGQGNTIYF
>TRBJ2-3|.|TRBV5-1
CASSLGIAGAPDTQYF
>TRBJ1-5|once|TRBV19
CASSIAGNGNQPQHF
>TRBJ2-7|.|TRBV6-1
CASSESPLQGSQYF
>TRBJ2-3|.|TRBV23-1
CASSQSWPSGRALTDTQYF
>TRBJ2-7|few|TRBV7-9
CASSPRWKDLPSYEQYF
>TRBJ2-2|.|TRBV6-5
CASSYSRGTGELFF
>TRBJ1-4|.|TRBV4-1
CASSQVSGGNEKLFF
>TRBJ2-3|.|TRBV5-5
CASSLDGTATDTQYF
>TRBJ1-5|.|TRBV18
CASSRGGTSDQPQHF
>TRBJ1-2|.|TRBV12-5
CASGLALGVGLSSGYTF
>TRBJ1-1|.|TRBV21-1
CASSKEGDSWDTEAFF
>TRBJ2-2|.|TRBV6-1
CASSEKGLAGFGELFF
>TRBJ2-7|.|TRBV6-5
CASSRDSLGEQYF
>TRBJ2-5|.|TRBV7-9
CASTMGQSEETQYF
>TRBJ2-7|once|TRBV7-2
CASSLTGYEQYF
>TRBJ2-2|.|TRBV15
CATSPGDIGDTGELFF
>TRBJ2-1|.|TRBV11-3
CASSFGTSGLREQFF
>TRBJ2-7|few|TRBV4-3
CASSQGDGSYEQYF
>TRBJ2-3|.|TRBV5-1
CASRPRTSETTDTQYF